This record covers a single TCR beta chain. The data originate from a study of blood T cell repertoires in COVID-19. Study-wide context: The study drew acute and convalescent COVID-19 samples from the United States, Italy and Spain. From T cells, B-cell-depleted T cells, or PBMCs came the material, which was cDNA or gDNA.

CDR1 and CDR2 (germline): SGHRS, YFSETQ. V lost 0 bases and J 0 bases, leaving 8 bases between the germline ends. CDR3 size: 15 residues. In the original workflow: Amplification with reference gene primers provided the estimates of nucleated cell counts. The table came from immunoSEQ multiplex PCR; TCRdb's copy has only in-frame clones and leaves some out. V and J calls plus clone size are reproduced from that table; the DNA served to infer D and trimming. Of about 180,000 clones in the sample, roughly 84% were seen once. The source material was peripheral blood. This TCR was sampled from a woman of 80 years or more with acute or convalescent COVID-19. The chain employs TRBV5-1 and TRBJ2-3, with unresolved D. The CDR3 region is CASSLESLSTDTQYF. DNA of the CDR3: TGCGCCAGCAGCTTGGAGTCACTAAGCACAGATACGCAGTATTTT.